Below, 7 T cell receptor beta chains from the same sample are listed, as sequenced in a study of spatial heterogeneity in lung cancer (dated by TCRdb to between 2018 and 2020). The library was generated by 5' RACE. Sequencing took place on a NextSeq 500. TCRdb itself trimmed the public reads at Q25 with fastp, ran MiXCR and retained productive beta chains. Duplicate CDR3 protein sequences are folded into a single record with the most common DNA and genes. This sample comprises fewer than 15,000 distinct CDR3 sequences, over 3% of them detected only once. The ten largest make up less than 10% of the sample. Study-level results and caveats: The number of expanded intratumoral alpha and beta TCRs correlated with the tumor nonsynonymous mutation count.

These TCRs' antigens remain unknown. The time point label of this sample denotes: sample taken at primary tumor resection. The sequencing here drew on lung tumor tissue, taken at surgery. These TCRs come from a male donor with early-stage non-small cell lung cancer.

This clonotype was seen many times. The chain couples TRBV20-1 to TRBJ2-3, with TRBD1 matching 9 bases. V lost 5 bases, J lost 5 bases, and 2 bases stayed unmatched. The CDR3 spans 12 residues. Germline V gene sequence: CDR1 DFQATT, CDR2 SNEGSKA (reference sequence). The CDR3 bases are TGCAGTGCTGGACAGGGGATAGATACGCAGTATTTT. Protein product: CSAGQGIDTQYF.

The chain employs TRBV20-1 and TRBJ2-5; D call uncertain. Per the germline V gene, CDR1 is DFQATT and CDR2 is SNEGSKA (reference sequence). V shed 5 bases and J shed 1 base, with 17 bases lying between them. CDR3 length equals 15 residues. CDR3 nucleotide sequence: TGCAGTGCTTCGGGTGCTCTTTATGCCCAAGAGACCCAGTACTTC. This gives the protein CSASGALYAQETQYF.

There are many counts of this clonotype. V usage is TRBV3-1 and J usage is TRBJ1-6; a weak D match, TRBD1 (6 bases). With 4 bases removed from V and 10 bases from J, the gap between germline ends came to 14 bases. Germline CDR1 and CDR2: LGHDT and YNNKEL (reference sequence). The CDR3 sequence is 14 residues long. The chain's CDR3 is CASSRGGEGSPLHF. CDR3 nucleotides: TGTGCCAGCAGCCGCGGGGGCGAAGGGTCACCCCTCCACTTT.

This clonotype has a handful of counts. The chain recombines TRBV3-1 with TRBJ2-5, with D hard to call. The CDR3 consists of 13 residues. Germline CDR1 and CDR2: LGHDT and YNNKEL (reference sequence). Trimming left V 2 bases short and J 4 bases short, with 8 bases between. The CDR3 loop is CASSQCERETQYF. The CDR3 DNA follows: TGTGCCAGCAGCCAATGTGAGCGAGAGACCCAGTACTTC.

This clonotype has ten or more counts. The rearrangement links TRBV9 to TRBJ1-1; D ambiguous. The V end lost 3 bases, the J end lost 10 bases, and 16 bases lay between the germline ends. This CDR3 region has 13 residues. Germline assignment: CDR1 SGDLS and CDR2 YYNGEE. CDR3 residues: CASSAKPASRAFF. The DNA for the CDR3 is TGTGCCAGCAGCGCCAAACCCGCGTCGCGAGCTTTCTTT. The complete variable domain, with remaining parts taken from reference TRBV9 and TRBJ1-1, reads DSGVTQTPKHLITATGQRVTLRCSPRSGDLSVYWYQQSLDQGLQFLIQYYNGEERAKGNILERFSAQQFPDLHSELNLSSLELGDSALYFCASSAKPASRAFFGQGTRLTVV.

This clonotype was seen at least ten times. The V call is TRBV24-1, the J call TRBJ2-3; 11 nucleotides match TRBD2. From germline, CDR1 is KGHDR and CDR2 SFDVKD. The CDR3 spans 17 residues. Trimming removed 2 bases from V and 4 bases from J; junction bases left unmatched: 7. The CDR3 coding sequence is TGTGCCACCAGTGATTGGCCCACTAGCGGGAGATCAGATACGCAGTATTTT. Its protein is CATSDWPTSGRSDTQYF.

The sample holds many counts of this clonotype. V usage is TRBV20-1 and J usage is TRBJ2-1; 8 bases agree with TRBD2. Germline trimming cut 1 base from V and 0 bases from J; bases unmatched to any gene: 5. The germline gives CDR1 DFQATT, CDR2 SNEGSKA (reference sequence). This CDR3 is 16 amino acids long. CDR3 sequence reads: CSARGLSGGSYNEQFF. For the CDR3, the DNA is TGCAGTGCTAGAGGGTTAAGCGGGGGCTCCTACAATGAGCAGTTCTTC.